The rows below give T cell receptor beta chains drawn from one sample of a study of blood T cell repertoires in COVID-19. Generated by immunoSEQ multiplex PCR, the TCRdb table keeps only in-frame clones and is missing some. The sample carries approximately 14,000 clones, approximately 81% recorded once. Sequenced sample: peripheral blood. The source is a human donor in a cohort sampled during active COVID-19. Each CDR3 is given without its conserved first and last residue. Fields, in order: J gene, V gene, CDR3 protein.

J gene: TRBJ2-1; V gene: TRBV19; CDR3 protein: ASMEGAYNEQF
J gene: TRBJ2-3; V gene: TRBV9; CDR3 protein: ASSVLSNTDTQY
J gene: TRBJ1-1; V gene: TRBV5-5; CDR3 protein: ASSLEGGTEAF
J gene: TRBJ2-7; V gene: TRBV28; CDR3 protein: ASSFGTSGYEQY
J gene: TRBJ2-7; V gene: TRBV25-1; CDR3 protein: ATLGVYEQY
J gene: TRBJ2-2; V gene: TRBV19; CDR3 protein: ASSPLFASGALNTGELF
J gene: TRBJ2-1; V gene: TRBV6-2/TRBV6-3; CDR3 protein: ASSTTGTTGGLNEQF
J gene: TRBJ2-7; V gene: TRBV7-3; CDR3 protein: ASSPTSGYEQY
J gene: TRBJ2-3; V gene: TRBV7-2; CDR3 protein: ASSLGLAETDTQY
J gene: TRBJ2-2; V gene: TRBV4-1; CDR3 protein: ASSQVLGGTGELF
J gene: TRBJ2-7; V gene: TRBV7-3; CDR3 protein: ASSLGTGPYEQY
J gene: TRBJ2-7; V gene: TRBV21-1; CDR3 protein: ASSKGLAGSLGPYEQY
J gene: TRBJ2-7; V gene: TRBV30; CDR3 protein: AWSVALSEQY